Detailed here is one T cell receptor beta chain. Its antigen is currently unknown. Relative to the germline gene, one junction end is altered; a read error may explain this. The data were obtained in a study of tumor-infiltrating lymphocytes in primary liver carcinoma. The study, taken as a whole, reports: The 250 largest clones made up significantly more of tumor than blood repertoires (p = 0.039). About 7.5-24% of top clones, no more, were shared by all five regions.

This CDR3 is 14 amino acids long. Germline V gene sequence: CDR1 SGHAT, CDR2 FQNNGV. From roughly 0.45 ug total RNA, TCR beta cDNA was generated with a primer in the constant region. Employing slightly modified ARM-PCR, three nested multiplex PCR rounds were run, and these gave rise to the TCR beta libraries. Rounds one and two of PCR, each of 10 cycles, were primed with TRBV1-TRBV30 forward primers and a C-beta reverse primer. TCRdb recomputed calls from the multiplex PCR reads with MiXCR, one row per CDR3 protein. The sample contains about 64,000 distinct CDR3 sequences, about two thirds of which appear only once. Unsorted bulk tissue, 20-30 mg of it, served as the source for co-extraction of RNA and DNA. These patients lived with chronic HBV infection and had never been treated.

This receptor was identified in a man in his forties or fifties with primary liver carcinoma and hepatitis B virus infection. This sequence joins TRBV11-2 and TRBJ2-3; D not certain. Source material: liver tumor tissue from sampling region 4. The subset: tumor region T4, right-lateral pole. The chain's CDR3 is CVSSLELYTVTQFF. CDR3 bases: TGTGTCAGCAGCTTAGAACTTTACACCGTTACGCAGTTTTTT.